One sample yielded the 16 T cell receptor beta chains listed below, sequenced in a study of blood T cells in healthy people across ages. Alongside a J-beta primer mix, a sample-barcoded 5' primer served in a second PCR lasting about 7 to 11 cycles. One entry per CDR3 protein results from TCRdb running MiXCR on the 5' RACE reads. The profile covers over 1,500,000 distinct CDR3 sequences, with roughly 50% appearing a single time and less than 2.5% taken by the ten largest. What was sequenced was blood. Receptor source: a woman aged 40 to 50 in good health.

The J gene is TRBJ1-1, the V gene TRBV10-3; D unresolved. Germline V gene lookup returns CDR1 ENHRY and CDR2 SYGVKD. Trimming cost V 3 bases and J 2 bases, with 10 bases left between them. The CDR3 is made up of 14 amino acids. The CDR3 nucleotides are TGTGCCATCAGTGAACCCACAGATAACACTGAAGCTTTCTTT. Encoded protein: CAISEPTDNTEAFF.

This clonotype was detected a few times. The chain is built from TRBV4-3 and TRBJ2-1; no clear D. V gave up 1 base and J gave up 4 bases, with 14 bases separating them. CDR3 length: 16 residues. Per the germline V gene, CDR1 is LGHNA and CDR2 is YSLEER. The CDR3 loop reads CASSQVGGRTYNEQFF. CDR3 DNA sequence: TGCGCCAGCAGCCAAGTTGGCGGTAGAACGTACAATGAGCAGTTCTTC.

In DNA form, the CDR3 reads TGTGCCAGCAGGGAGGGGGGGGTCAAAGAGCAGTACTTC. It is translated as CASREGGVKEQYF. This sequence joins TRBV2 and TRBJ2-7; possibly TRBD2 for D (7 bases). The V end was cut by 6 bases, the J end by 7 bases, with 16 bases between. This CDR3 region has 13 residues. Germline loops: CDR1 SNHLY, CDR2 FYNNEI.

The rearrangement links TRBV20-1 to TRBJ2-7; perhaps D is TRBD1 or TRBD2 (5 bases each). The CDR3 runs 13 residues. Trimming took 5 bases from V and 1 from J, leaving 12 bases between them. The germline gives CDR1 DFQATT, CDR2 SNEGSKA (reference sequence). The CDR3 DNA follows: TGCAGTGCTGCCGGGACGGATTCCTACGAGCAGTACTTC. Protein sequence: CSAAGTDSYEQYF.

The CDR3 spells CASSVEGTTDTQYF. CDR3 sequence (DNA): TGTGCCAGCAGCGTAGAGGGTACTACAGATACGCAGTATTTT. This chain connects TRBV9 to TRBJ2-3; D not resolved. CDR3 size: 14 residues. The ends were cut back, 0 bases at V and 3 bases at J, with 8 bases in the middle. Germline V gene lookup returns CDR1 SGDLS and CDR2 YYNGEE.

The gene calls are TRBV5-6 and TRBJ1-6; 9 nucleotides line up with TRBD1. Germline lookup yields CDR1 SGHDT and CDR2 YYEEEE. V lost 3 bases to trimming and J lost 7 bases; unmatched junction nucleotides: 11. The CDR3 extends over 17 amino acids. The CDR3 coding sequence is TGTGCCAGCAGCTCGATAGGGACAGGGAATTTCAATTCACCCCTCCACTTT. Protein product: CASSSIGTGNFNSPLHF. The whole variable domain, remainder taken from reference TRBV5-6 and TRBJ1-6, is DAGVTQSPTHLIKTRGQQVTLRCSPKSGHDTVSWYQQALGQGPQFIFQYYEEEERQRGNFPDRFSGHQFPNYSSELNVNALLLGDSALYLCASSSIGTGNFNSPLHFGNGTRLTVT.

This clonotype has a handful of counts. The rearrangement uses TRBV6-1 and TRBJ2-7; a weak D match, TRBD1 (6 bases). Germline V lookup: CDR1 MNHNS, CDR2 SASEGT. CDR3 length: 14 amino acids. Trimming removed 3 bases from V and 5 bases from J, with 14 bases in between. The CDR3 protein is CASSESRNRDEQYF. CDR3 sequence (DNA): TGTGCCAGCAGTGAGTCGCGTAACAGGGACGAGCAGTACTTC.

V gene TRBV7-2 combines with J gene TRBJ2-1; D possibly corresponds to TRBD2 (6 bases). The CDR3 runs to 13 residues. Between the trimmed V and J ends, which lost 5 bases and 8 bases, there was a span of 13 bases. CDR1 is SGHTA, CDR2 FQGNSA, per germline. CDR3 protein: CASSASLADEQFF. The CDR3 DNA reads TGTGCCAGCAGCGCATCACTAGCAGATGAGCAGTTCTTC.

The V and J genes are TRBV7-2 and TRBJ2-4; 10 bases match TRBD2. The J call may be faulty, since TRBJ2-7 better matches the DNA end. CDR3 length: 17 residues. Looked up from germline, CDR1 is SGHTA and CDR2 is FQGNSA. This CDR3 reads CASSQRQSGGAAYEQYF. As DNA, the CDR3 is TGTGCCAGCAGCCAACGTCAAAGCGGGGGGGCCGCCTACGAGCAGTACTTC.

The CDR3 DNA sequence: TGCAGCGTTGTTGCAATGCCAACTACTAACTATGGCTACACCTTC. Its protein product is CSVVAMPTTNYGYTF. V and J are TRBV29-1 and TRBJ1-2; D ambiguous. Germline V CDR1 and CDR2: SQVTM, ANQGSEA. Trimming removed 4 bases at V and 0 bases at J, with 15 bases between. The CDR3 is 15 amino acids.

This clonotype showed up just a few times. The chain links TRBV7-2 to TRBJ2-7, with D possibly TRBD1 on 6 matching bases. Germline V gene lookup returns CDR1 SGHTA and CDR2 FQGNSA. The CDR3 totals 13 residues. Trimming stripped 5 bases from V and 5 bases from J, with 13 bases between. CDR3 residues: CASSLQGVNEQYF. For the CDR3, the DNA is TGTGCCAGCAGCCTACAGGGTGTAAACGAGCAGTACTTC.

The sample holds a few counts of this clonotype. In DNA form, the CDR3 reads TGCAGCGCGAGCCTTAACTATGGCTACACCTTC. It specifies CSASLNYGYTF. The chain joins TRBV29-1 to TRBJ1-2; D not certain. CDR3 size: 11 residues. Germline V gene lookup returns CDR1 SQVTM and CDR2 ANQGSEA. V lost 7 bases, J lost 1 base, and 7 bases lay in between.

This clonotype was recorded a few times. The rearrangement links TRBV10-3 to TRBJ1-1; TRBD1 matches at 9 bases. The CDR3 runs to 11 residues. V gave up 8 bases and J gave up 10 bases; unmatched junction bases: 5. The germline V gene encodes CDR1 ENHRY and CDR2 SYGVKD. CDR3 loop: CAIRDREIAFF. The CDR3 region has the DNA TGTGCCATCCGGGACAGGGAGATAGCTTTCTTT.

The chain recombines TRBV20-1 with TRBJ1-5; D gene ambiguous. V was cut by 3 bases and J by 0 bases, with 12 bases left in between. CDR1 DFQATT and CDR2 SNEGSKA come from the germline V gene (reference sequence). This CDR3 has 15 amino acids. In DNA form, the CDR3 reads TGCAGTGCTAGCCCCTCAGGACTTAGCAATCAGCCCCAGCATTTT. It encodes CSASPSGLSNQPQHF.

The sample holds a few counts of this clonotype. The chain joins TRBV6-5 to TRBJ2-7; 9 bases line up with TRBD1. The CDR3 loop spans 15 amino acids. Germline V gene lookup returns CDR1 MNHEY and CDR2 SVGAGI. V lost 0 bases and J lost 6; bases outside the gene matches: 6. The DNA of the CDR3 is TGTGCCAGCAGTTACTCGGGACAGGGTTATGGCGAGCAGTACTTC. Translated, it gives CASSYSGQGYGEQYF.

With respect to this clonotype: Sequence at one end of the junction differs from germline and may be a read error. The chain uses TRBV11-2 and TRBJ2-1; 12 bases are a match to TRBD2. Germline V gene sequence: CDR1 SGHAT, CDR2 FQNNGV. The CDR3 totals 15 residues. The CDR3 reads CASSWTSGVVSEQFF. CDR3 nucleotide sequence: TGTGCCAGCAGTTGGACTAGCGGGGTTGTAAGTGAGCAGTTTTTC.